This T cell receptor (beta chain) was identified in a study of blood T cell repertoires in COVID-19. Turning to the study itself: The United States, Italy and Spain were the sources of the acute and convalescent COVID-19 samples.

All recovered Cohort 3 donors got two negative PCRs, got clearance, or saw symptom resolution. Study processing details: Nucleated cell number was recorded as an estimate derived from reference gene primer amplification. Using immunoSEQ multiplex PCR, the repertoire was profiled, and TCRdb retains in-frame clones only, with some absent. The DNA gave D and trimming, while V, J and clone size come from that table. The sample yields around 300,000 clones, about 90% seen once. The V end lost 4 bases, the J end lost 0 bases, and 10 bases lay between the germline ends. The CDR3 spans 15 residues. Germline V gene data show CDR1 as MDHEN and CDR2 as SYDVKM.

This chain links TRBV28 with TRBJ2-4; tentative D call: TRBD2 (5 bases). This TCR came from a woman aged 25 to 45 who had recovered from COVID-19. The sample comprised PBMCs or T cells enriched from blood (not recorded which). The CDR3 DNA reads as TGTGCCAGCAGTTGGGAGAGGTTAGCCAAAAACATTCAGTACTTC. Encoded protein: CASSWERLAKNIQYF.